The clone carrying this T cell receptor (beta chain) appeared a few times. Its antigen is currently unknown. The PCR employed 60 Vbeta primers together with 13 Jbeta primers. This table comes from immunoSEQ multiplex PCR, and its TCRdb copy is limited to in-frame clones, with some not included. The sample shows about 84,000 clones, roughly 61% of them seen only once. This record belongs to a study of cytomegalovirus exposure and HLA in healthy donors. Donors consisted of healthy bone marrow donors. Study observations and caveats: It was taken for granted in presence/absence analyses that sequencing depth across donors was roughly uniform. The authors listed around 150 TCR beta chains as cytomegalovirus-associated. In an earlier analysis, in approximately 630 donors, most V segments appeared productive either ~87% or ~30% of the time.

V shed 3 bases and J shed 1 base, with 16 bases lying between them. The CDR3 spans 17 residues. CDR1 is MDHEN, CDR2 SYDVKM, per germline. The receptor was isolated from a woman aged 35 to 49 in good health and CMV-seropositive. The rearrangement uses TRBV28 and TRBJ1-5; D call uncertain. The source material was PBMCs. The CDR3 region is CASSFRTARRSNQPQHF. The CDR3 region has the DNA TGTGCCAGCAGTTTCCGGACGGCTCGGAGGAGCAATCAGCCCCAGCATTTT.